The 23 T cell receptor beta chains reported below all come from one sample, sequenced in a study of T-cell reconstitution after alpha-beta-depleted transplantation in children. For TCRbeta, the library was prepared with unique molecular identifiers. In TCRdb, the PCR reads were re-called with MiXCR into one record per CDR3 protein. The sample carries approximately 130,000 distinct CDR3 sequences, roughly 10% recorded once. The specimen comprised PBMCs, mostly from graft donor cells, sampled 180 days after TCRalphabeta/CD19-depleted stem cell transplant. These receptors were collected from a girl under two years old who had a stem cell transplant for combined immunodeficiency, so the T cells may come from the graft donor.

This clonotype was counted ten times or more. The chain recombines TRBV4-2 with TRBJ2-1; 7 bases match TRBD1. This CDR3 has 17 amino acids. V lost 4 bases, J lost 3 bases, and 12 bases stayed unmatched. From germline, CDR1 is LGHNA and CDR2 YNFKEQ. CDR3 nucleotides: TGTGCCAGCAGCCTAACGTTCGGGACAGCTGACTACAATGAGCAGTTCTTC. Protein product: CASSLTFGTADYNEQFF.

This clonotype was observed a few times. The chain links TRBV10-3 to TRBJ1-5; TRBD1 aligns across 7 bases. The CDR3 is 14 amino acids. Unmatched junction bases numbered 1, after V lost 0 bases and J lost 5 bases. Per germline, CDR1 ENHRY and CDR2 SYGVKD. The CDR3 loop is CAISESQGDQPQHF. CDR3 nucleotide sequence: TGTGCCATCAGTGAGTCGCAGGGGGATCAGCCCCAGCATTTT.

This clonotype showed up just a few times. The V and J genes are TRBV20-1 and TRBJ2-1, with D possibly matching TRBD2 (6 bases). Between the trimmed V and J ends, which lost 3 bases and 6 bases, there was a span of 12 bases. Germline-derived CDR1 and CDR2 are DFQATT and SNEGSKA (reference sequence). The CDR3 totals 13 residues. CDR3 nucleotide sequence: TGCAGTGCTAGGTTTTCCGGGGGCAATGAGCAGTTCTTC. It specifies CSARFSGGNEQFF.

This clonotype came up many times. The V and J genes are TRBV20-1 and TRBJ2-1, with D uncertain. This CDR3 is built from 12 residues. Trimming cost V 0 bases and J 7 bases, with 7 bases left between them. Germline CDR1 and CDR2: DFQATT and SNEGSKA (reference sequence). CDR3 nucleotide sequence: TGCAGTGCTAGAGATCTCCTTAATGAGCAGTTCTTC. It encodes CSARDLLNEQFF.

As regards this clonotype: One junction end does not reproduce the germline sequence, and a read error may be involved. The chain links TRBV10-3 to TRBJ2-2; D is perhaps TRBD1 or TRBD2 (5 bases each). Germline V gives CDR1 ENHRY, CDR2 SYGVKD. The CDR3 sequence is 17 residues long. The CDR3 region has the DNA TGTGCCGTCAGGGAGCCTCCGGGCCTATTCCCGTCCGGGGAGCTGTTTTTT. It translates to CAVREPPGLFPSGELFF.

The V and J genes are TRBV11-2 and TRBJ2-7; TRBD1 might be the D (6 bases). Germline V gene data show CDR1 as SGHAT and CDR2 as FQNNGV. The CDR3 is made up of 15 amino acids. Trimming shortened V by 4 bases and J by 2 bases, and 15 bases separated the two germline ends. CDR3 sequence: CASSYPGQGTYEQYF. As DNA, the CDR3 is TGTGCCAGCAGCTATCCGGGACAAGGGACCTACGAGCAGTACTTC.

V is TRBV11-3 and J is TRBJ1-4; D is unclear. The CDR3 consists of 13 residues. The germline V gene has CDR1 SGHNT and CDR2 YENEEA. V was trimmed by 1 base and J by 11 bases, leaving 11 bases between them. The CDR3 bases are TGTGCCAGCAGCTTAGGCCAGGAGAGGAAACTGTTTTTT. It translates to CASSLGQERKLFF.

This chain uses TRBV25-1 with TRBJ2-7; D is possibly TRBD2 (6 bases). CDR1 is MGHDK, CDR2 SYGVNS, per germline. Deletions cut 6 bases from V and 5 bases from J, with 14 bases between. The CDR3 loop spans 13 amino acids. CDR3 protein: CASRDLWRDEQYF. CDR3 coding DNA: TGTGCCAGCAGAGATCTCTGGAGGGACGAGCAGTACTTC.

This clonotype has just a few counts. The chain recombines TRBV12-3 or TRBV12-4 with TRBJ2-4; 7 bases are a match to TRBD1. The CDR3 consists of 17 residues. V lost 6 bases and J lost 0; bases outside the gene matches: 11. CDR3 DNA sequence: TGTGCCAGCAGCTCTCCGGACAGGAGCCTAGCCAAAAACATTCAGTACTTC. Translation: CASSSPDRSLAKNIQYF.

This clonotype was observed once. This chain joins TRBV7-9 and TRBJ2-3, with D maybe TRBD1 (5 bases). CDR1 is SEHNR, CDR2 FQNEAQ, per germline (reference sequence). The CDR3 extends over 16 amino acids. V lost 6 bases and J lost 1, with 17 bases in between. The CDR3 bases are TGTGCCAGCAGTTGGCGCAGGGTAGGAGGCACAGATACGCAGTATTTT. Protein sequence: CASSWRRVGGTDTQYF.

There are a few counts of this clonotype. The V call is TRBV18, the J call TRBJ1-2; TRBD1 matches 11 bases. Looked up from germline, CDR1 is KGHSH and CDR2 is LQKENI. The J segment lost 6 bases and the V segment lost 0 bases, leaving 3 bases of the junction unmatched. This CDR3 region has 15 residues. The DNA for the CDR3 is TGTGCCAGCTCACCACCGGACAGGGGGCAGCATGGCTACACCTTC. It translates to CASSPPDRGQHGYTF.

In this sample, this clonotype turned up many times. V gene TRBV6-1 combines with J gene TRBJ1-1; TRBD1 is a possible D gene (5 bases). V dropped 6 bases and J dropped 3 bases, with 17 bases sitting between them. Germline CDR1 is MNHNS and CDR2 is SASEGT. The CDR3 totals 15 residues. The CDR3 is CASRSGSDYYTEAFF. In DNA, the CDR3 is TGTGCCAGCAGGTCAGGGTCAGACTATTACACTGAAGCTTTCTTT.

The chain recombines TRBV10-3 with TRBJ2-1; 10 bases fit TRBD2. The CDR3 extends over 13 amino acids. Germline CDR1 reads ENHRY; CDR2 reads SYGVKD. The J segment lost 8 bases and the V segment lost 6 bases, leaving 4 bases of the junction unmatched. The CDR3 region has the DNA TGTGCCATCAGGGGACTAGCGACCGATGAGCAGTTCTTC. It yields the protein CAIRGLATDEQFF.

The gene calls are TRBV21-1 and TRBJ2-1; the table assigns TRBD2, which was not confirmed against the DNA. TRBV21-1 is annotated as a pseudogene. This CDR3 spans 17 amino acids. The CDR3 is CASSKEGLAGVNNEQFF. DNA for the CDR3: TGTGCCAGCAGCAAAGAGGGGCTAGCGGGAGTGAACAATGAGCAGTTCTTC.

The chain is built from TRBV12-3 or TRBV12-4 and TRBJ2-4, with D unclear. The CDR3 contains 14 residues. V gave up 3 bases and J gave up 7 bases, with 13 bases separating them. CDR3 sequence (DNA): TGTGCCAGCAGTTTCAAACTTATGTGGAACATTCAGTACTTC. This encodes CASSFKLMWNIQYF.

Ten or more counts support this clonotype. The chain is built from TRBV5-1 and TRBJ2-7; D remains ambiguous. The V end was cut by 1 base, the J end by 6 bases, with 17 bases between. Germline CDR1 SGHRS, CDR2 YFSETQ. The CDR3 has 15 amino acids. CDR3 in amino acids: CASSLSPDRYGEQYF. In DNA form, the CDR3 reads TGCGCCAGCAGCTTGAGCCCGGACCGTTATGGCGAGCAGTACTTC.

The chain has TRBV6-1 and TRBJ2-6; unclear D gene. CDR3 length: 15 residues. Per germline, CDR1 MNHNS and CDR2 SASEGT. V was shortened by 1 base and J by 0 bases, with 4 bases between the two germline ends. CDR3 region: CASSEDYSGANVLTF. The CDR3 coding sequence is TGTGCCAGCAGTGAAGACTACTCTGGGGCCAACGTCCTGACTTTC.

This clonotype appeared a few times. This chain links TRBV20-1 with TRBJ1-2; 12 nucleotides line up with TRBD1. Germline-derived CDR1 and CDR2 are DFQATT and SNEGSKA (reference sequence). The CDR3 covers 15 residues. The V gene end was trimmed by 0 bases and the J gene end by 3 bases; junction bases not matched to a gene: 2. The DNA for the CDR3 is TGCAGTGCTAGAGAAGGGACAGGGGGCGACTATGGCTACACCTTC. Translated: CSAREGTGGDYGYTF.

The gene calls are TRBV7-2 and TRBJ2-7; D call uncertain. Germline lookup yields CDR1 SGHTA and CDR2 FQGNSA. The CDR3 length is 16 residues. Trimming stripped 0 bases from V and 3 bases from J, with 15 bases between. CDR3 protein: CASSLAPPSRVYEQYF. CDR3 sequence (DNA): TGTGCCAGCAGCTTAGCGCCCCCGAGTAGGGTCTACGAGCAGTACTTC.

This clonotype was detected ten times or more. The chain combines TRBV20-1 with TRBJ2-5; the match to TRBD1 covers 10 bases. Germline lookup yields CDR1 DFQATT and CDR2 SNEGSKA (reference sequence). V was pared by 3 bases and J by 1 base, with 2 bases of the junction left unmatched. This CDR3 has 14 residues. The CDR3 protein is CSARGQGRQETQYF. CDR3 DNA sequence: TGCAGTGCTAGGGGACAGGGGCGCCAAGAGACCCAGTACTTC.

Ten or more counts support this clonotype. The rearrangement uses TRBV20-1 and TRBJ2-7, with D perhaps matching TRBD2 (5 bases). The germline V gene has CDR1 DFQATT and CDR2 SNEGSKA (reference sequence). Trimming took off 3 bases at V and 3 bases at J, with 18 bases between the two ends. CDR3 size: 15 residues. CDR3 amino acids: CSASSGGPLFYEQYF. CDR3 sequence (DNA): TGCAGTGCTAGCAGTGGAGGTCCCTTGTTCTACGAGCAGTACTTC.

The table lists this clonotype with a few counts. The rearrangement links TRBV6-1 to TRBJ2-7; 12 nucleotides agree with TRBD2. This CDR3 comprises 16 residues. The J segment lost 2 bases and the V segment lost 6 bases, leaving 8 bases of the junction unmatched. The germline V gene encodes CDR1 MNHNS and CDR2 SASEGT. The CDR3 loop is CASRRLAGEVTYEQYF. CDR3 sequence (DNA): TGTGCCAGCAGGAGACTAGCGGGAGAGGTAACCTACGAGCAGTACTTC.

This clonotype was counted ten times or more. The CDR3 nucleotides read TGTGCCAGCAGCTTAAGGCTTCTAGCGGGAGTAAGCTCCTACAATGAGCAGTTCTTC. Protein: CASSLRLLAGVSSYNEQFF. The rearrangement uses TRBV7-2 and TRBJ2-1; 10 bases are a match to TRBD2. Trimming removed 2 bases from V and 0 bases from J; junction bases left unmatched: 10. CDR3 length: 19 amino acids. Germline V gene lookup returns CDR1 SGHTA and CDR2 FQGNSA.